This is a list of T cell receptor beta chains from one sample in a study of shared clonotypes between healthy human individuals. Generated by immunoSEQ multiplex PCR, the TCRdb table keeps only in-frame clones and is missing some. The profile shows about 2.4 million clones, around 90% of them singletons. Sequencing used naive CD4+ T cells sorted from blood. These receptors were collected from a man younger than 30 in good health. CDR3s include the opening cysteine and the closing phenylalanine or tryptophan. The D gene is left open where the match is weak. Clone size is stated in some rows and not others, as once, few, many or a class when expanded.

j_call: TRBJ1-1; d_call: NA; v_call: TRBV10-3; clone_size: NA; cdr3_aa: CAIRRANALNTEAFF; cdr3_nt: TGTGCCATCAGACGGGCAAACGCCCTGAACACTGAAGCTTTCTTT
j_call: TRBJ1-5; d_call: TRBD1; v_call: TRBV28; clone_size: NA; cdr3_aa: CASSLGQLGGPQHF; cdr3_nt: TGTGCCAGCAGTTTGGGACAGCTGGGGGGGCCCCAGCATTTT
j_call: TRBJ2-7; d_call: NA; v_call: TRBV5-1; clone_size: NA; cdr3_aa: CASSLAPGTKGQGGVRQYF; cdr3_nt: TGCGCCAGCAGCTTGGCTCCGGGGACAAAGGGGCAGGGTGGAGTTCGGCAGTACTTC
j_call: TRBJ2-4; d_call: NA; v_call: TRBV5-1; clone_size: NA; cdr3_aa: CASSPELLAKNIQYF; cdr3_nt: TGCGCCAGCAGCCCAGAGCTCCTAGCCAAAAACATTCAGTACTTC
j_call: TRBJ1-1; d_call: NA; v_call: TRBV19; clone_size: NA; cdr3_aa: CASSLGAFF; cdr3_nt: TGTGCCAGTAGTTTAGGAGCTTTCTTT
j_call: TRBJ1-1; d_call: NA; v_call: TRBV30; clone_size: NA; cdr3_aa: CACNGQSMNTEAFF; cdr3_nt: TGTGCCTGTAACGGACAGTCCATGAACACTGAAGCTTTCTTT
j_call: TRBJ1-2; d_call: NA; v_call: TRBV30; clone_size: NA; cdr3_aa: CAWSLLPPYGYTF; cdr3_nt: TGTGCCTGGAGCCTGCTCCCACCTTATGGCTACACCTTC
j_call: TRBJ1-1; d_call: NA; v_call: TRBV30; clone_size: NA; cdr3_aa: CAWSVDTEAFF; cdr3_nt: TGTGCCTGGAGCGTAGACACTGAAGCTTTCTTT
j_call: TRBJ2-1; d_call: TRBD1; v_call: TRBV5-4; clone_size: NA; cdr3_aa: CASKETGRLGEQFF; cdr3_nt: TGTGCCAGCAAAGAGACAGGGCGGTTGGGCGAGCAGTTCTTC
j_call: TRBJ2-1; d_call: TRBD1; v_call: TRBV19; clone_size: NA; cdr3_aa: CATKTGTGNYNEQFF; cdr3_nt: TGTGCCACCAAAACCGGGACAGGGAATTACAATGAGCAGTTCTTC
j_call: TRBJ2-1; d_call: TRBD2; v_call: TRBV5-1; clone_size: NA; cdr3_aa: CASSSGTIGGYNEQFF; cdr3_nt: TGCGCCAGCAGCTCCGGGACTATCGGCGGGTACAATGAGCAGTTCTTC
j_call: TRBJ2-5; d_call: TRBD2; v_call: TRBV15; clone_size: NA; cdr3_aa: CATSRGLLAGGSETQYF; cdr3_nt: TGTGCCACCAGCAGAGGTCTGCTAGCGGGAGGGTCGGAGACCCAGTACTTC
j_call: TRBJ1-6; d_call: TRBD1; v_call: TRBV28; clone_size: NA; cdr3_aa: CASSPTGGASSPLHF; cdr3_nt: TGTGCCAGCAGTCCCACAGGGGGCGCGAGTTCACCCCTCCACTTT
j_call: TRBJ2-7; d_call: TRBD1; v_call: TRBV7-3; clone_size: NA; cdr3_aa: CASSLQGADEQYF; cdr3_nt: TGTGCCAGCAGCTTACAGGGGGCAGACGAGCAGTACTTC
j_call: TRBJ2-2; d_call: NA; v_call: TRBV18; clone_size: NA; cdr3_aa: CASSPPDSIPGELFF; cdr3_nt: TGTGCCAGCTCACCACCGGATAGCATCCCCGGGGAGCTGTTTTTT
j_call: TRBJ1-2; d_call: NA; v_call: TRBV5-1; clone_size: NA; cdr3_aa: CASSFSGNENGYTF; cdr3_nt: TGCGCCAGCAGCTTCTCTGGAAATGAAAATGGCTACACCTTC
j_call: TRBJ2-7; d_call: NA; v_call: TRBV2; clone_size: NA; cdr3_aa: CASSQAAYEQYF; cdr3_nt: TGTGCCAGCAGTCAGGCCGCCTACGAGCAGTACTTC
j_call: TRBJ2-1; d_call: TRBD1; v_call: TRBV2; clone_size: NA; cdr3_aa: CASSDSGGSYNEQFF; cdr3_nt: TGTGCCAGCAGTGACTCAGGGGGCAGCTACAATGAGCAGTTCTTC
j_call: TRBJ1-6; d_call: NA; v_call: TRBV7-9; clone_size: NA; cdr3_aa: CASSLVRGAGSPLHF; cdr3_nt: TGTGCCAGCAGCTTAGTACGGGGGGCAGGTTCACCCCTCCACTTT
j_call: TRBJ2-7; d_call: NA; v_call: TRBV6-6; clone_size: NA; cdr3_aa: CASSNTNEQYF; cdr3_nt: TGTGCCAGCAGTAATACCAACGAGCAGTACTTC
j_call: TRBJ2-5; d_call: NA; v_call: TRBV5-1; clone_size: NA; cdr3_aa: CASSLPFAGREETQYF; cdr3_nt: TGCGCCAGCAGCTTGCCGTTTGCGGGGCGTGAAGAGACCCAGTACTTC
j_call: TRBJ2-3; d_call: NA; v_call: TRBV9; clone_size: NA; cdr3_aa: CASSVGLTGTDTQYF; cdr3_nt: TGTGCCAGCAGCGTAGGTCTGACAGGCACAGATACGCAGTATTTT
j_call: TRBJ2-1; d_call: NA; v_call: TRBV10-1; clone_size: NA; cdr3_aa: CASSEQKPGFIDEQFF; cdr3_nt: TGCGCCAGCAGTGAACAGAAACCGGGATTTATTGATGAGCAGTTCTTC
j_call: TRBJ2-3; d_call: TRBD2; v_call: TRBV6-5; clone_size: NA; cdr3_aa: CASSYIGGGADTQYF; cdr3_nt: TGTGCCAGCAGTTACATCGGCGGGGGAGCAGATACGCAGTATTTT
j_call: TRBJ2-7; d_call: TRBD2; v_call: TRBV7-2; clone_size: NA; cdr3_aa: CASSPLAGGPEQYF; cdr3_nt: TGTGCCAGCAGCCCATTAGCGGGAGGGCCCGAGCAGTACTTC
j_call: TRBJ2-3; d_call: TRBD2; v_call: TRBV7-2; clone_size: NA; cdr3_aa: CASRNTGTSNTDTQYF; cdr3_nt: TGTGCCAGCAGAAATACCGGGACTAGTAACACAGATACGCAGTATTTT
j_call: TRBJ1-6; d_call: NA; v_call: TRBV9; clone_size: NA; cdr3_aa: CASSVAPRTSPLHF; cdr3_nt: TGTGCCAGCAGCGTAGCTCCCAGGACTTCACCCCTCCACTTT
j_call: TRBJ2-4; d_call: NA; v_call: TRBV7-8; clone_size: NA; cdr3_aa: CASSMRDKKNIQYF; cdr3_nt: TGTGCCAGCAGCATGCGGGACAAGAAAAACATTCAGTACTTC
j_call: TRBJ2-7; d_call: NA; v_call: TRBV6-5; clone_size: NA; cdr3_aa: CASSPLGGASYEQYF; cdr3_nt: TGTGCCAGCAGCCCCCTAGGGGGGGCCTCCTACGAGCAGTACTTC
j_call: TRBJ1-5; d_call: NA; v_call: TRBV19; clone_size: few; cdr3_aa: CASSASWGNNQPQHF; cdr3_nt: TGTGCCAGTAGTGCCTCGTGGGGTAACAATCAGCCCCAGCATTTT
j_call: TRBJ1-1; d_call: NA; v_call: TRBV10-3; clone_size: NA; cdr3_aa: CAISSLKYTEAFF; cdr3_nt: TGTGCCATCAGTTCCTTGAAGTACACTGAAGCTTTCTTT
j_call: TRBJ1-1; d_call: NA; v_call: TRBV11-2; clone_size: NA; cdr3_aa: CASSPNPGAVNTEAFF; cdr3_nt: TGTGCCAGCAGTCCCAACCCCGGAGCGGTGAACACTGAAGCTTTCTTT
j_call: TRBJ2-7; d_call: TRBD1; v_call: TRBV5-4; clone_size: NA; cdr3_aa: CASSLAGTASTYEQYF; cdr3_nt: TGTGCCAGCAGCTTGGCCGGGACAGCTTCAACCTACGAGCAGTACTTC
j_call: TRBJ1-5; d_call: NA; v_call: TRBV19; clone_size: NA; cdr3_aa: CASQGGNQPQHF; cdr3_nt: TGTGCCAGTCAGGGAGGGAATCAGCCCCAGCATTTT
j_call: TRBJ2-1; d_call: NA; v_call: TRBV6-6; clone_size: NA; cdr3_aa: CASSKEFEQFF; cdr3_nt: TGTGCCAGCAGTAAGGAATTTGAGCAGTTCTTC
j_call: TRBJ1-2; d_call: TRBD1; v_call: TRBV6-1; clone_size: NA; cdr3_aa: CASSEALDRIYGYTF; cdr3_nt: TGTGCCAGCAGTGAAGCCTTGGACAGGATCTATGGCTACACCTTC
j_call: TRBJ2-1; d_call: NA; v_call: TRBV5-1; clone_size: NA; cdr3_aa: CASSLGTGRSSYNEQFF; cdr3_nt: TGCGCCAGCAGCTTGGGTACAGGGAGGAGTTCCTACAATGAGCAGTTCTTC
j_call: TRBJ2-1; d_call: TRBD1; v_call: TRBV29-1; clone_size: NA; cdr3_aa: CSVGNRGPVDEQFF; cdr3_nt: TGCAGCGTTGGGAACAGGGGGCCAGTGGATGAGCAGTTCTTC
j_call: TRBJ2-5; d_call: TRBD2; v_call: TRBV11-2; clone_size: NA; cdr3_aa: CASSSTWTSWQETQYF; cdr3_nt: TGTGCCAGCAGCTCTACTTGGACTAGTTGGCAAGAGACCCAGTACTTC
j_call: TRBJ2-7; d_call: TRBD1; v_call: TRBV5-8; clone_size: NA; cdr3_aa: CASSLGGRGRDRAYEQYF; cdr3_nt: TGTGCCAGCAGCTTGGGCGGACGGGGACGGGACAGGGCTTACGAGCAGTACTTC
j_call: TRBJ2-1; d_call: NA; v_call: TRBV28; clone_size: NA; cdr3_aa: CASRETYNEQFF; cdr3_nt: TGTGCCAGCAGGGAGACCTACAATGAGCAGTTCTTC
j_call: TRBJ2-1; d_call: NA; v_call: TRBV7-2; clone_size: NA; cdr3_aa: CASSPTGWYEQFF; cdr3_nt: TGTGCCAGCAGCCCAACAGGGTGGTATGAGCAGTTCTTC
j_call: TRBJ2-6; d_call: TRBD1; v_call: TRBV15; clone_size: NA; cdr3_aa: CATSRRQGFSGANVLTF; cdr3_nt: TGTGCCACCAGCAGAAGACAGGGCTTTTCTGGGGCCAACGTCCTGACTTTC
j_call: TRBJ1-1; d_call: NA; v_call: TRBV6-1; clone_size: NA; cdr3_aa: CASSGQIGLNTEAFF; cdr3_nt: TGTGCCAGCAGCGGACAAATTGGGCTGAACACTGAAGCTTTCTTT
j_call: TRBJ2-1; d_call: TRBD2; v_call: TRBV7-4; clone_size: NA; cdr3_aa: CASSRRLADSYNEQFF; cdr3_nt: TGTGCCAGCAGTCGCCGACTAGCGGACTCCTACAATGAGCAGTTCTTC
j_call: TRBJ1-4; d_call: NA; v_call: TRBV19; clone_size: NA; cdr3_aa: CASSISRTVNEKLFF; cdr3_nt: TGTGCCAGTAGTATTAGCCGGACCGTGAATGAAAAACTGTTTTTT
j_call: TRBJ1-1; d_call: NA; v_call: TRBV5-1; clone_size: NA; cdr3_aa: CASSAGDGISEAFF; cdr3_nt: TGCGCCAGCAGCGCAGGGGACGGTATATCTGAAGCTTTCTTT
j_call: TRBJ1-6; d_call: TRBD1; v_call: TRBV7-8; clone_size: NA; cdr3_aa: CASSSDRGDVHF; cdr3_nt: TGTGCCAGCAGCTCAGACAGGGGCGATGTCCACTTT
j_call: TRBJ1-1; d_call: NA; v_call: TRBV5-1; clone_size: NA; cdr3_aa: CASSAGENTEAFF; cdr3_nt: TGCGCCAGCAGCGCAGGGGAGAACACTGAAGCTTTCTTT
j_call: TRBJ1-4; d_call: TRBD1; v_call: TRBV18; clone_size: NA; cdr3_aa: CASSPTPPGQGSEKLFF; cdr3_nt: TGTGCCAGCTCACCAACACCACCGGGACAGGGAAGTGAAAAACTGTTTTTT
j_call: TRBJ1-2; d_call: TRBD1; v_call: TRBV7-2; clone_size: NA; cdr3_aa: CASSSTGGGEGYTF; cdr3_nt: TGTGCCAGCAGCTCAACAGGGGGCGGTGAGGGCTACACCTTC